A single sample gave rise to the 28 T cell receptor beta chains below, sequenced in a study of CD8+ T cells in alopecia areata. Treatment given: oral pan-JAK inhibitor, 5-10 mg twice daily. The sequencing template was cDNA reverse transcribed from extracted RNA. Measured with immunoSEQ multiplex PCR; TCRdb has only the in-frame clones, and not every one. The sample carries fewer than 250,000 clones, roughly two fifths recorded once. Sequencing was performed on CD4+ T cells sorted from blood, taken at roughly week 30, from a patient treated with tofacitinib. Receptors originate from a human donor with alopecia areata.

This clone was seen a handful of times. CDR3 nucleotide sequence: TGTGCCAGCAGCCTCCGACTAGCGGGTGACACCGGGGAGCTGTTTTTT. The encoded protein is CASSLRLAGDTGELFF. The chain joins TRBV13 to TRBJ2-2, with 10 bases aligning to TRBD2. In germline, CDR1 is PRHDT, CDR2 FYEKMQ (reference sequence). The CDR3 loop spans 16 amino acids. V shed 5 bases, J shed 3 bases, and the junction held 6 bases outside the gene matches.

The chain links TRBV30 to TRBJ1-4, with TRBD1 matching over 8 bases. V dropped 2 bases and J dropped 9; count of bases not matched to a gene: 8. Germline lookup yields CDR1 GTSNPN and CDR2 SVGIG (reference sequence). The CDR3 is 14 amino acids. The CDR3 is CAWSRQQGVQKLFF. The CDR3 DNA sequence: TGTGCCTGGAGTAGGCAACAGGGGGTGCAAAAACTGTTTTTT.

The chain links TRBV29-1 to TRBJ2-5; 10 bases align to TRBD1. Trimming took 8 bases from V and 4 from J; bases not matched to a gene: 13. Germline V lookup: CDR1 SQVTM, CDR2 ANQGSEA. The CDR3 runs to 15 residues. The CDR3 nucleotides are TGCAGCCACGCCTCTGGGACAGGGGTAGGAGAGACCCAGTACTTC. Amino acids: CSHASGTGVGETQYF.

The chain recombines TRBV18 with TRBJ2-7; no reliable D call. Germline V lookup: CDR1 KGHSH, CDR2 LQKENI. CDR3 length equals 11 residues. The germline V and J ends were trimmed by 6 bases and 3 bases, with 6 bases remaining between them. This chain's CDR3 is CASSVDYEQYF. The CDR3 DNA follows: TGTGCCAGCTCGGTAGACTACGAGCAGTACTTC.

The chain is built from TRBV27 and TRBJ1-2; D is undetermined. The CDR3 length is 11 residues. The germline V gene encodes CDR1 MNHEY and CDR2 SMNVEV (reference sequence). V was pared by 6 bases and J by 8 bases, with 10 bases between. In DNA, the CDR3 is TGTGCCAGCAGCTCCGGTCGAGGCTACACCTTC. Translated: CASSSGRGYTF.

The chain is built from TRBV6-5 and TRBJ1-1; weak D call: TRBD1 (6 bases). The germline V and J ends were trimmed by 2 bases and 7 bases, with 14 bases remaining between them. CDR3 length equals 14 residues. The V gene's germline CDR1 is MNHEY and CDR2 SVGAGI. The CDR3 coding sequence is TGTGCCAGCAGTTACACGGGGGGGCGAGTTGAAGCTTTCTTT. Translated, it gives CASSYTGGRVEAFF.

The sample holds one count of this clone. The V gene is TRBV6-5, the J gene TRBJ2-7; no clear D gene. CDR3 length equals 13 residues. The germline V gene has CDR1 MNHEY and CDR2 SVGAGI. Trimming cost V 6 bases and J 3 bases, with 12 bases left between them. The CDR3 sequence: CASRRESRYEQYF. The CDR3 coding sequence is TGTGCCAGCAGAAGAGAGAGCCGCTACGAGCAGTACTTC.

This clone was seen a few times. The rearrangement joins TRBV5-1 to TRBJ2-7; 7 bases are a match to TRBD1. V trimming: 5 bases; J trimming: 1 base; junction bases outside the gene matches: 6. The germline gives CDR1 SGHRS, CDR2 YFSETQ. The CDR3 is made up of 14 amino acids. The CDR3 sequence is CASRSRDSSYEQYF. As DNA, the CDR3 is TGCGCCAGCAGGAGCCGGGACAGTTCCTACGAGCAGTACTTC.

This clone has only a few counts. V usage is TRBV4-2 and J usage is TRBJ1-2, with 10 bases lining up with TRBD1. This CDR3 spans 16 amino acids. The germline V gene has CDR1 LGHNA and CDR2 YNFKEQ. With V trimmed by 4 bases and J by 2 bases, 7 bases remained unmatched. CDR3 nucleotides: TGTGCCAGCAGCCCGGACAGGGGGAGGTCGAACTATGGCTACACCTTC. Its protein is CASSPDRGRSNYGYTF.

This clone occurred a few times. This chain uses TRBV7-3 with TRBJ2-2, with D unclear. Germline lookup yields CDR1 SGHTA and CDR2 FQGTGA. The CDR3 spans 12 residues. V lost 5 bases, J lost 7 bases, and 8 bases lay in between. CDR3 bases: TGTGCCAGCAGCCAAAGGAACGGGGAGCTGTTTTTT. Translating gives CASSQRNGELFF.

This clone has more than one count but fewer than ten. The rearrangement links TRBV5-1 to TRBJ2-3, with D perhaps matching TRBD1 or TRBD2 (5 bases each). Germline V lookup: CDR1 SGHRS, CDR2 YFSETQ. This CDR3 region has 14 residues. V lost 5 bases, J lost 4 bases, and 14 bases lay in between. The CDR3 region is CASRQPRGADTQYF. The CDR3 region has the DNA TGCGCCAGCAGACAGCCCCGGGGCGCAGATACGCAGTATTTT. The full variable domain, with the rest looked up from reference TRBV5-1 and TRBJ2-3, is KAGVTQTPRYLIKTRGQQVTLSCSPISGHRSVSWYQQTPGQGLQFLFEYFSETQRNKGNFPGRFSGRQFSNSRSEMNVSTLELGDSALYLCASRQPRGADTQYFGPGTRLTVL.

This clone appeared a few times. This CDR3 is CASSFHPAGTSVSYEQYF. The CDR3 coding sequence is TGCGCCAGCAGCTTCCACCCTGCTGGGACTAGCGTCTCCTACGAGCAGTACTTC. The chain has TRBV5-1 and TRBJ2-7; 10 nucleotides align to TRBD2. This CDR3 is built from 18 residues. Unmatched junction bases numbered 11, after V lost 2 bases and J lost 0 bases. Germline CDR1 is SGHRS and CDR2 is YFSETQ.

The chain joins TRBV27 to TRBJ1-2; no clear D. The CDR3 has 13 amino acids. The V end was cut by 2 bases, the J end by 5 bases, with 9 bases between. In germline, CDR1 is MNHEY, CDR2 SMNVEV (reference sequence). The CDR3 nucleotides are TGTGCCAGCAGTTTAAGCCCCGGTTATGGCTACACCTTC. The encoded protein is CASSLSPGYGYTF.

In this sample, this clone turned up a few times. V and J are TRBV10-3 and TRBJ1-5; D remains ambiguous. Germline V gene data show CDR1 as ENHRY and CDR2 as SYGVKD. The germline V and J ends were trimmed by 0 bases and 6 bases, with 3 bases remaining between them. The CDR3 runs to 12 residues. CDR3 in amino acids: CAISESPQPQHF. DNA of the CDR3: TGTGCCATCAGTGAGTCGCCTCAGCCCCAGCATTTT.

The V and J genes are TRBV27 and TRBJ2-5; D is perhaps TRBD1 or TRBD2 (5 bases each). Trimming took 3 bases from V and 5 from J, leaving 13 bases between them. Germline V gene data show CDR1 as MNHEY and CDR2 as SMNVEV (reference sequence). CDR3 length equals 14 residues. As DNA, the CDR3 is TGTGCCAGCAGTTTTTCGGGGCACCGGGAGACCCAGTACTTC. Amino acids: CASSFSGHRETQYF.

The chain couples TRBV6-1 to TRBJ1-2; TRBD1 is a possible D gene (5 bases). This CDR3 is 15 amino acids long. Germline values: CDR1 MNHNS, CDR2 SASEGT. The germline V and J ends were trimmed by 1 base and 4 bases, with 13 bases remaining between them. The CDR3 is CASSEEGFISYGYTF. The DNA of the CDR3 is TGTGCCAGCAGTGAAGAGGGGTTCATAAGCTATGGCTACACCTTC.

This clone was counted only a few times. The chain recombines TRBV4-2 with TRBJ2-2, with 7 bases identical to TRBD2. V lost 4 bases and J lost 2; bases outside the gene matches: 7. Germline V gene lookup returns CDR1 LGHNA and CDR2 YNFKEQ. The length of the CDR3 is 16 residues. CDR3 sequence reads: CASSPRSGVNTGELFF. CDR3 nucleotides: TGTGCCAGCAGCCCGCGGAGCGGGGTAAACACCGGGGAGCTGTTTTTT.

The V and J genes are TRBV2 and TRBJ1-1; D gene uncertain. Germline assignment: CDR1 SNHLY and CDR2 FYNNEI. Trimming stripped 6 bases from V and 2 bases from J, with 10 bases between. The CDR3 extends over 13 amino acids. CDR3 in amino acids: CASRLGLNTEAFF. CDR3 nucleotides: TGTGCCAGCAGGTTAGGGCTAAACACTGAAGCTTTCTTT. The full variable domain, its missing parts supplied by reference TRBV2 and TRBJ1-1, is EPEVTQTPSHQVTQMGQEVILRCVPISNHLYFYWYRQILGQKVEFLVSFYNNEISEKSEIFDDQFSVERPDGSNFTLKIRSTKLEDSAMYFCASRLGLNTEAFFGQGTRLTVV.

This clone has only a few counts. The CDR3 nucleotides read TGTGCCATCACCGGACAGGGGTCGGTCGGCTACACCTTC. Amino acid sequence: CAITGQGSVGYTF. This chain uses TRBV10-3 with TRBJ1-2; TRBD1 matches 9 bases. Germline V gives CDR1 ENHRY, CDR2 SYGVKD. Losses at the gene ends were 7 bases for V and 8 bases for J; bases not matched to a gene: 8. This CDR3 is built from 13 residues.

The J gene is TRBJ1-1, the V gene TRBV25-1, with D unclear. There are 13 residues in the CDR3. Per germline, CDR1 MGHDK and CDR2 SYGVNS. Trimming removed 0 bases at V and 1 base at J, with 3 bases between. The CDR3 is CASSEYKNTEAFF. The DNA of the CDR3 is TGTGCCAGCAGTGAATATAAGAACACTGAAGCTTTCTTT.

CDR3 loop: CASSYRDRLMNTEAFF. CDR3 bases: TGTGCCAGCAGTTACCGGGACAGACTTATGAACACTGAAGCTTTCTTT. The gene calls are TRBV6-5 and TRBJ1-1; 7 bases fit TRBD1. CDR1 is MNHEY and CDR2 is SVGAGI in the germline V gene. The CDR3 extends over 16 amino acids. With 2 bases clipped from V and 0 bases from J, the junction kept 6 bases outside the gene matches.

This chain links TRBV30 with TRBJ1-2; TRBD1 matches 9 bases. V was pared by 2 bases and J by 4 bases, with 5 bases of the junction left unmatched. This CDR3 spans 14 amino acids. The germline gives CDR1 GTSNPN, CDR2 SVGIG (reference sequence). The CDR3, as DNA: TGTGCCTGGAGTCAAGGGACAGGGAGCTATGGCTACACCTTC. This codes for CAWSQGTGSYGYTF.

This clone was detected a few times. V gene TRBV2 combines with J gene TRBJ2-7; TRBD2 might be the D (6 bases). Germline assignment: CDR1 SNHLY and CDR2 FYNNEI. The CDR3 sequence is 13 residues long. The germline V and J ends were trimmed by 10 bases and 3 bases, with 16 bases remaining between them. The CDR3 region has the DNA TGTGCCATCCCCGCGGGAACTTACTACGAGCAGTACTTC. It translates to CAIPAGTYYEQYF. The entire variable domain, with the rest obtained from reference TRBV2 and TRBJ2-7, is as follows: EPEVTQTPSHQVTQMGQEVILRCVPISNHLYFYWYRQILGQKVEFLVSFYNNEISEKSEIFDDQFSVERPDGSNFTLKIRSTKLEDSAMYFCAIPAGTYYEQYFGPGTRLTVT.

This clone was observed a few times. The rearrangement uses TRBV7-8 and TRBJ2-3; D remains ambiguous. Germline CDR1 and CDR2: SGHVS and FQNEAQ. The V and J ends lost 1 base and 9 bases respectively, with 11 bases between them. The CDR3 is 13 amino acids. CDR3 sequence reads: CASSLGDTRTQYF. The CDR3 DNA reads as TGTGCCAGCAGCTTAGGCGATACGAGGACGCAGTATTTT.

This clone occurred a few times. The chain joins TRBV7-8 to TRBJ1-5; 8 bases are a match to TRBD1. V trimming: 5 bases; J trimming: 6 bases; junction bases outside the gene matches: 3. Germline V CDR1 and CDR2: SGHVS, FQNEAQ. The length of the CDR3 is 13 residues. CDR3 DNA sequence: TGTGCCAGCAGCCTGGACAGGGCTCAGCCCCAGCATTTT. Amino acids: CASSLDRAQPQHF.

The rearrangement uses TRBV7-3 and TRBJ1-2; a possible D gene is TRBD1 (6 bases). V was trimmed by 5 bases and J by 3 bases, leaving 10 bases between them. Germline CDR1 SGHTA, CDR2 FQGTGA. The CDR3 covers 13 residues. The CDR3 reads CASSLAGDYGYTF. The CDR3 nucleotides are TGTGCCAGCAGCCTGGCAGGGGACTATGGCTACACCTTC.

The V gene is TRBV30, the J gene TRBJ2-2; weak D call: TRBD1 (5 bases). Trimming took 4 bases from V and 3 from J, leaving 12 bases between them. The CDR3 is 14 amino acids. Germline CDR1 and CDR2: GTSNPN and SVGIG (reference sequence). DNA of the CDR3: TGTGCCTGGATGAAGGGGTTTGACACCGGGGAGCTGTTTTTT. Translated: CAWMKGFDTGELFF.

The chain uses TRBV5-1 and TRBJ2-3, with 9 bases fitting TRBD2. Germline V gives CDR1 SGHRS, CDR2 YFSETQ. V lost 5 bases, J lost 0 bases, and 10 bases stayed unmatched. This CDR3 contains 17 residues. The CDR3 spells CASSFTGTSRSTDTQYF. CDR3 nucleotides: TGCGCCAGCAGTTTTACCGGGACTAGCAGAAGCACAGATACGCAGTATTTT.